The clone carrying this T cell receptor beta chain appeared once. Original handling: Scientists estimated how many nucleated cells there were by amplifying reference gene primers. The assay was immunoSEQ multiplex PCR, and TCRdb's table has in-frame clones only and misses some. V, J and clone size are taken as reported in that table, and D and trimming were inferred from the DNA itself. The data hold around 250,000 clones, with approximately 90% observed a single time. The CDR3 is 15 residues long. With 1 base removed from V and 0 bases from J, the gap between germline ends came to 9 bases. Germline V gene data show CDR1 as MDHEN and CDR2 as SYDVKM. The sample originates from a study of blood T cell repertoires in COVID-19. Study at large: T cells, B-cell-depleted T cells, or PBMCs provided the cDNA or gDNA that served as material.

Everyone who took part was roughly 18 to 89 years old, and they came from about 25 US areas. The chain combines TRBV28 with TRBJ1-1; D not resolved. The TCR comes from a woman under 40 with acute COVID-19. Sequencing was carried out using PBMCs or T cells enriched from blood (not recorded which). DNA for the CDR3: TGTGCCAGCAGTTTATCGAGGCACATGAACACTGAAGCTTTCTTT. As protein: CASSLSRHMNTEAFF.